This TCR beta chain stems from a study of blood T cell repertoires in COVID-19. Study-wide background: Samples of COVID-19 (acute and convalescent) were obtained from the United States, Italy and Spain. From T cells, B-cell-depleted T cells, or PBMCs came the material, which was cDNA or gDNA.

Trimming shortened V by 6 bases and J by 0 bases, and 12 bases separated the two germline ends. The germline gives CDR1 LNHDA, CDR2 SQIVND (reference sequence). The CDR3 sequence is 14 residues long. In the authors' workflow: How many nucleated cells were present was estimated from reference gene primer amplification. Using immunoSEQ multiplex PCR, the repertoire was profiled, and TCRdb retains in-frame clones only, with some absent. Clone size and the V and J calls come from that table; the DNA yielded D and trimming. The table shows around 150,000 clones, with 87% occurring only once. The V call is TRBV19, the J call TRBJ2-7; D possibly corresponds to TRBD2 (5 bases). The sample consisted of peripheral blood. This clonotype originated in a woman aged 55-70 years who had recovered from COVID-19. CDR3 in DNA: TGTGCCAGTAGGACCCGGGAAAGCTCCTACGAGCAGTACTTC. Amino acids: CASRTRESSYEQYF.